This T cell receptor (beta chain) was documented in a study of Ad26.COV2.S vaccination and SARS-CoV-2 variants (dated by TCRdb to the early 2020s). The study in broad terms: Donors in the vaccine arm were drawn from COV1001, a multicentre, randomized, double-blind, placebo-controlled phase I-IIa trial testing Ad26.COV2.S in healthy adults. Ad26.COV2.S was administered intramuscularly at 5 x 10^10 or 1 x 10^11 viral particles, either as a single shot or as two shots given 56 days apart. Sequencing of the TCRbeta repertoire served to evaluate the specificity and breadth of SARS-CoV-2-reactive T cell receptors following Ad26.COV2.S vaccination. A total of roughly 30 samples were included in the TCR-sequenced set, comprising about 20 Ad26.COV2.S vaccine recipients, 5 placebo recipients and 8 SARS-CoV-2 convalescent individuals. Trial participants were randomized into five groups of five: low-dose or high-dose Ad26.COV2.S given once or twice, or placebo on both occasions. Throughout the experiments and outcome assessment, investigators stayed blinded to trial group allocation.

Summary of the overall study and its limitations: After vaccination, substantial breadth of spike-specific CD8+ and CD4+ T cell responses was reported. Ad26.COV2.S recipients had higher spike-specific TCR breadth than placebo recipients (P = 0.0014). It was noted by the authors that total T cell responses may have been underestimated by the TCR breadth and depth analyses. Comparing responses between vaccine doses or regimens was not something the study was powered to do. Vaccine and placebo recipients had comparable non-spike TCR breadth, which fits with the vaccine containing only spike.

The immunoSEQ Assay was the method used to sequence TCRbeta CDR3 regions. After extraction, genomic DNA underwent amplification by bias-controlled multiplex PCR, followed by high-throughput sequencing. The authors' pipeline ran thus. To quantify the absolute abundance of every unique TCRbeta CDR3 region, sequences were collapsed and filtered. Usable DNA was measured by amplifying reference genes present in all nucleated cells, and TCRbeta template counts were normalized to that usable DNA to estimate T cell fraction. Repertoire TCRs were annotated as SARS-CoV-2-specific when V gene, CDR3 amino acid sequence and J gene were exactly matched to a known reactive TCR set. MIRA supplied the reference SARS-CoV-2 TCR set, which was filtered for enrichment in COVID-19-positive ImmuneCODE repertoires so that public or cross-reactive TCRs were removed. Using the MIRA antigens, annotated TCRs were further analysed by specific ORF or by position within an ORF. Depth was the summed frequency of annotated unique rearrangements, while breadth was defined as annotated unique rearrangements over total unique productive rearrangements. Group comparisons of TCR breadth used two-sided Wilcoxon rank-sum tests. Entries here come from immuneACCESS through TCRdb and include only in-frame sequences with V and J called. Some clones fail to appear in such tables; in the studies checked, an unresolved V gene covers under half of the shortfall, and the cause of the remainder is unknown. V and J calls and clone size come straight from that table; D and trimming were deduced from the DNA. The table for this sample lists about 400,000 clones; roughly 85% of them were counted only once. Just under 7.5% of the sample is in the top ten clones.

CDR1 and CDR2 are drawn from the germline V gene: SNHLY, FYNNEI. The CDR3 goes from the cysteine to the phenylalanine over 18 residues. Only CDR3 DNA is held: 54 bases, read in frame from base 1. Between the V and J ends, shortened by 5 bases and 0 bases respectively, the junction contains 20 bases. Note on this clone: Its antigen has not been determined. Base qualities are not provided; no much larger clone lies one nucleotide away.

Reading the label with the study, this specimen's treatment or condition is: 15 to 20 received Ad26.COV2.S at low or high dose, single or two shots; five or six received placebo; per-sample allocation not given. Repertoires of vaccine and placebo recipients were sequenced from samples taken on day 63 after the first injection. In Cohort 1b, about two dozen adults aged 18-55 years were enrolled at a single site in Boston, USA, between 29 July and 7 August 2020. Ad26.COV2.S was a replication-incompetent adenovirus type 26 vector that expressed a prefusion-stabilized SARS-CoV-2 spike protein derived from the original Wuhan strain.

The receptor comes from a person aged 18 to 65 who received the Ad26.COV2.S COVID-19 vaccine or a placebo. Sequencing used peripheral blood, obtained in a trial of Ad26.COV2.S vaccine versus placebo. The rearranged chain carries TRBV2 and TRBJ1-3; TRBD1 could be the D gene, as 6 bases match. CDR3 reads: CASSFPQGMASSGNTIYF. The nucleotide sequence reads as follows: TGTGCCAGCAGTTTTCCACAGGGAATGGCGAGCTCTGGAAACACCATATATTTT.